These T cell receptor beta chains were read from a single sample in a study of blood T cell repertoires in COVID-19. Produced via immunoSEQ multiplex PCR; TCRdb's table is partial and in-frame only. The sample carries roughly 290,000 clones, about 80% recorded once. The source material was peripheral blood. These receptors came from a person aged 65-85 years with COVID-19, enrolled during active disease. Each CDR3 is given with its conserved first and last residue. A D gene is named only where the DNA matches it firmly. Not all rows give a size; the values are once, few, many and, for expanded clones, a class.

>TRBV5-6|.|.|TRBJ2-5
CASSSRGSARETQYF
TGTGCCAGCAGCTCCCGGGGGTCGGCGAGAGAGACCCAGTACTTC
>TRBV18|.|once|TRBJ2-2
CASSPTPPGNTGELFF
TGTGCCAGCTCACCAACCCCTCCAGGGAACACCGGGGAGCTGTTTTTT
>TRBV19|TRBD1|few|TRBJ2-2
CASRTGTVTGELFF
TGTGCCAGCCGGACAGGGACCGTGACCGGGGAGCTGTTTTTT
>TRBV5-1|.|.|TRBJ1-1
CASSLNRGTEAFF
TGCGCCAGCAGCTTGAATAGAGGGACTGAAGCTTTCTTT
>TRBV4-3|.|few|TRBJ1-5
CASSQEVRGTPQHF
TGCGCCAGCAGCCAAGAAGTAAGGGGCACTCCCCAGCATTTT
>TRBV28|TRBD1|.|TRBJ1-4
CASSYPGQTTNEKLFF
TGTGCCAGCAGTTACCCGGGACAGACAACTAATGAAAAACTGTTTTTT
>TRBV19|.|.|TRBJ2-2
CASSRQKNTGELFF
TGTGCCAGTTCCCGTCAGAAGAACACCGGGGAGCTGTTTTTT
>TRBV5-8|.|.|TRBJ1-5
CASSYGDSNQPQHF
TGTGCCAGCAGCTACGGAGATAGCAATCAGCCCCAGCATTTT
>TRBV7-9|TRBD2|.|TRBJ2-5
CASSPPGVAGKETQYF
TGTGCCAGCAGCCCGCCCGGGGTAGCGGGGAAAGAGACCCAGTACTTC
>TRBV5-4|TRBD1|.|TRBJ2-4
CASSPQYGQGAKNIQYF
TGTGCCAGCAGCCCTCAATATGGACAGGGTGCCAAAAACATTCAGTACTTC
>TRBV7-2|TRBD1|.|TRBJ2-7
CASSLRIGTGGHEQYF
TGTGCCAGCAGCTTAAGGATCGGGACAGGGGGCCACGAGCAGTACTTC
>TRBV28|.|.|TRBJ1-6
CASSGRRNSPLHF
TGTGCCAGCAGCGGACGGAGGAATTCACCCCTCCACTTT
>TRBV19|TRBD2|.|TRBJ2-7
CASSASGRQYF
TGTGCCAGTAGTGCTAGCGGGAGACAGTACTTC
>TRBV7-2|TRBD2|.|TRBJ2-1
CASSLGAGLAGNNEQFF
TGTGCCAGCAGCTTAGGGGCGGGACTAGCGGGTAACAATGAGCAGTTCTTC
>TRBV14|.|.|TRBJ1-3
CASSQVVSSGNTIYF
TGTGCCAGCAGCCAAGTAGTAAGCTCTGGAAACACCATATATTTT
>TRBV11-2|TRBD2|.|TRBJ2-2
CASSYNSGSTTGELFF
TGTGCCAGCAGTTATAATAGCGGGAGTACCACCGGGGAGCTGTTTTTT
>TRBV7-3|TRBD2|.|TRBJ2-1
CASSLMGLSEQFF
TGTGCCAGCAGCTTAATGGGACTATCGGAGCAGTTCTTC
>TRBV30|.|.|TRBJ1-2
CAWSTRGGRGLGYTF
TGTGCCTGGAGTACAAGGGGGGGAAGAGGCTTGGGCTACACCTTC
>TRBV19|TRBD1|.|TRBJ2-7
CASSTPGQGAPEQYF
TGTGCCAGTAGTACCCCGGGACAGGGGGCGCCCGAGCAGTACTTC
>TRBV6-5|.|.|TRBJ1-2
CASSSQLVSSRDGYTF
TGTGCCAGCAGTTCTCAGTTGGTGTCGTCGAGGGATGGCTACACCTTC
>TRBV28|.|.|TRBJ2-1
CASSRGGMVFSYNEQFF
TGTGCCAGCAGTAGGGGGGGGATGGTTTTCTCCTACAATGAGCAGTTCTTC
>TRBV7-2|TRBD2|.|TRBJ2-1
CASTDQGLAGVEQFF
TGTGCCAGCACTGATCAGGGACTAGCGGGAGTTGAGCAGTTCTTC
>TRBV5-4|.|.|TRBJ1-2
CASSLQGTYGYTF
TGTGCCAGCAGCTTACAGGGTACCTATGGCTACACCTTC
>TRBV18|TRBD2|.|TRBJ2-3
CASSPIAGITDTQYF
TGTGCCAGCTCACCGATAGCGGGAATCACAGATACGCAGTATTTT
>TRBV6-2/TRBV6-3|.|.|TRBJ2-6
CASSYSSGLSGANVLTF
TGTGCCAGCAGTTACTCGTCCGGACTCTCCGGGGCCAACGTCCTGACTTTC
>TRBV28|TRBD2|.|TRBJ2-7
CASSWGRGTSADEQYF
TGTGCCAGCAGTTGGGGTAGGGGGACTAGCGCAGACGAGCAGTACTTC
>TRBV7-2|.|.|TRBJ1-5
CASSRRGGNVRSNQPQHF
TGTGCCAGCAGCCGCCGGGGAGGGAACGTACGGAGCAATCAGCCCCAGCATTTT
>TRBV28|.|.|TRBJ2-5
CASSRQVGETQYF
TGTGCCAGCAGCCGACAGGTCGGAGAGACCCAGTACTTC
>TRBV7-8|TRBD1|.|TRBJ1-5
CASQLNPGGPINQPQHF
TGTGCCAGCCAGCTTAACCCAGGGGGACCGATTAATCAGCCCCAGCATTTT
>TRBV5-1|TRBD1|.|TRBJ2-2
CASSPRQGGKAGELFF
TGCGCCAGCAGCCCCCGACAGGGGGGTAAGGCCGGGGAGCTGTTTTTT
>TRBV7-3|.|.|TRBJ2-7
CASSLTGTTGTYEQYF
TGTGCCAGCAGCTTAACAGGGACCACAGGGACCTACGAGCAGTACTTC
>TRBV18|.|.|TRBJ2-2
CASSPGAGSGELFF
TGTGCCAGCTCACCAGGTGCGGGTTCGGGGGAGCTGTTTTTT